This paragraph covers one TCR beta chain sequence. Its target is not known. This entry belongs to a study of shared clonotypes between healthy human individuals. Study outcomes and limitations: Blood was the only sampled material, and tissue repertoires likely differ.

Trimming left V 4 bases short and J 1 base short, with 13 bases between. The germline V gene encodes CDR1 KGHSH and CDR2 LQKENI. The CDR3 has 15 residues. The deep-level immunoSEQ assay was used. Unsorted PBMC samples were amplified in replicate PCRs containing 250 to 350 ng DNA, tens of thousands of T cell genomes. This table comes from immunoSEQ multiplex PCR, and its TCRdb copy is limited to in-frame clones, with some not included. The repertoire holds fewer than 600,000 clones, with more than 65% as singletons. The source material was PBMCs. The J gene is TRBJ2-5, the V gene TRBV18; D unresolved. This sequence was found in a woman between 40 and 55 years old in good health. Some clones in this sample may be carry-over from other donors' samples. The CDR3 loop is CASSHTPASQETQYF. CDR3 DNA sequence: TGTGCCAGCTCACACACCCCGGCATCCCAAGAGACCCAGTACTTC.